What follows are 9 T cell receptor beta chains derived from one specimen sequenced in a study of vaccination and CD4 T cells after COVID-19 (dated by TCRdb to between 2020 and 2023). Their specific antigens are unknown. Libraries were prepared through PCR. Instrument used: Illumina iSeq 100. DNA from cultured CD4+ T cells underwent TCR sequencing with the Oncomine TCR Beta short-read assay at the Johns Hopkins FTIC core. The public reads were reprocessed in TCRdb via fastp at Q25 and MiXCR, keeping in-frame beta chains. Rows matching on CDR3 protein sequence are summarized as one entry with the most common DNA and genes. The sample data list 9,900 or so distinct CDR3 sequences, and about 67% of these were observed just once. The ten top clones hold under 30% of the sample. The treatment or condition tag for this specimen amounts to: roughly ten-day PBMC culture with coronavirus spike peptide pools or control peptides (ViraFEST assay).

Source material: CD4+ T cells from blood, cultured in vitro. These receptors were collected from a human donor who had recovered from COVID-19.

This chain joins TRBV6-1 and TRBJ2-3; D tentatively fits TRBD1 or TRBD2 (5 bases each). Between the trimmed V and J ends, which lost 8 bases and 2 bases, there was a span of 29 bases. From germline, CDR1 is MNHNS and CDR2 SASEGT. The CDR3 consists of 19 residues. The CDR3 spells CASPDDKAGNKDSTDTQYF. As DNA, the CDR3 is TGTGCCAGCCCCGACGACAAGGCAGGGAACAAGGACTCCACAGATACGCAGTATTTT.

This clonotype was observed once. The chain carries TRBV6-5 and TRBJ1-3, with D tentatively TRBD1 (5 bases). The CDR3 is 15 residues long. V was shortened by 2 bases and J by 3 bases, with 11 bases between the two germline ends. Looked up from germline, CDR1 is MNHEY and CDR2 is SVGAGI. CDR3 sequence reads: CASSYPGTGGNTIYF. Written as DNA, the CDR3 is TGTGCCAGCAGTTACCCCGGGACGGGTGGAAACACCATATATTTT.

The chain employs TRBV6-2 or TRBV6-3 and TRBJ1-6, with D maybe TRBD1 (6 bases). Between the trimmed V and J ends, which lost 8 bases and 9 bases, there was a span of 8 bases. Germline CDR1 reads MNHEY; CDR2 reads SVGEGT. This CDR3 is built from 11 residues. For the CDR3, the DNA is TGTGCCAGCCAGGGGTTTTCACCCCTCCACTTT. Its translation: CASQGFSPLHF.

V is TRBV25-1 and J is TRBJ1-1; unclear D gene. Trimming cost V 4 bases and J 0 bases, with 6 bases left between them. Per germline, CDR1 MGHDK and CDR2 SYGVNS. The length of the CDR3 is 13 residues. The CDR3 bases are TGTGCCAGCAGTGGTTACCTGAACACTGAAGCTTTCTTT. This codes for CASSGYLNTEAFF. The full variable domain, in which reference TRBV25-1 and TRBJ1-1 provide the parts outside the CDR3, is EADIYQTPRYLVIGTGKKITLECSQTMGHDKMYWYQQDPGMELHLIHYSYGVNSTEKGDLSSESTVSRIRTEHFPLTLESARPSHTSQYLCASSGYLNTEAFFGQGTRLTVV.

In this sample, this clonotype is large. This rearrangement joins TRBV2 to TRBJ2-3; no definite D call. V lost 6 bases and J 0 bases, leaving 10 bases between the germline ends. The CDR3 has 14 amino acids. CDR1 and CDR2 from the germline V gene are SNHLY and FYNNEI. The CDR3 bases are TGTGCCAGCAGGGCTATTACTAGCACAGATACGCAGTATTTT. Protein: CASRAITSTDTQYF.

This chain joins TRBV2 and TRBJ2-7, with TRBD1 identical over 7 bases. After removal of 4 bases from V and 4 bases from J, the junction contained 7 bases not matched to a gene. The CDR3 extends over 14 amino acids. Germline loops: CDR1 SNHLY, CDR2 FYNNEI. The CDR3 loop is CASSGIAQGYEQYF. For the CDR3, the DNA is TGTGCCAGCAGTGGAATTGCACAGGGGTACGAGCAGTACTTC.

This clonotype has a handful of counts. This chain connects TRBV6-1 to TRBJ2-7, with D tentatively TRBD2 (6 bases). Germline CDR1 MNHNS, CDR2 SASEGT. The CDR3 spans 14 residues. Trimming took off 6 bases at V and 4 bases at J, with 16 bases between the two ends. CDR3 sequence: CASSRPDGGYEQYF. CDR3 DNA: TGTGCCAGCAGCCGACCCGACGGAGGGTACGAGCAGTACTTC.

The genes are TRBV18 and TRBJ2-2; TRBD1 matches 7 bases. Germline-derived CDR1 and CDR2 are KGHSH and LQKENI. This CDR3 is 15 amino acids long. With 1 base clipped from V and 4 bases from J, the junction kept 3 bases outside the gene matches. CDR3 protein: CASSPRRQGTGELFF. Here the CDR3 DNA reads TGTGCCAGCTCACCACGTCGACAGGGCACCGGGGAGCTGTTTTTT. The full variable domain, completed using reference TRBV18 and TRBJ2-2, is NAGVMQNPRHLVRRRGQEARLRCSPMKGHSHVYWYRQLPEEGLKFMVYLQKENIIDESGMPKERFSAEFPKEGPSILRIQQVVRGDSAAYFCASSPRRQGTGELFFGEGSRLTVL.

This clonotype was seen a handful of times. The junction shows a germline mismatch at one end, possibly a read error. The chain couples TRBV6-2 or TRBV6-3 to TRBJ2-3; D is possibly TRBD2 (5 bases). Germline-derived CDR1 and CDR2 are MNHEY and SVGEGT. The CDR3 contains 14 residues. The DNA for the CDR3 is TGTGCCAGCAGTTACTCGGCTAGCAGAGATACGCAGTATTTT. Translating gives CASSYSASRDTQYF.